The clone carrying this TCR beta chain was observed a few times. What it binds is unknown. V shed 3 bases and J 2 bases; nucleotides not matched to a gene: 3. This CDR3 is built from 14 residues. CDR1 and CDR2 from the germline V gene are SGDLS and YYNGEE. One entry per CDR3 protein results from TCRdb running MiXCR on the reads. Of 170,000 or so distinct CDR3 sequences listed, about 15% were seen once; the top ten hold roughly 30%. These data come from a study of T cell repertoires in cytomegalovirus infection. Study observations and caveats: Ex vivo, HLA-C-restricted CMV-specific TCR beta clonotypes prevailed over the rest of the response.

This clonotype was sampled from a human donor in good health (CMV status not recorded). Some clones in this sample may be carry-over from other donors' samples. Sequencing input: PBMCs. The J gene is TRBJ2-5, the V gene TRBV9, with 8 bases lining up with TRBD1. In nucleotides, the CDR3 is TGTGCCAGCAGCGGTGACAGGGGACAAGAGACCCAGTACTTC. Its translation: CASSGDRGQETQYF.